Listed here are 23 T cell receptor beta chains from one sample, sequenced in a study of blood T cell repertoires in COVID-19. Sequencing used immunoSEQ multiplex PCR; TCRdb keeps in-frame clones, though not all of them. Among approximately 55,000 clones, around nine tenths were seen once, and the ten largest hold 6.5% to 8%. The sequencing input was peripheral blood. The receptors were gathered from a man in his fifties with active COVID-19.

The chain combines TRBV5-1 with TRBJ1-3; 7 bases agree with TRBD1. The CDR3 runs 15 residues. V lost 3 bases, J lost 2 bases, and 5 bases stayed unmatched. CDR1 and CDR2 (germline): SGHRS, YFSETQ. CDR3 bases: TGCGCCAGCAGCTCCCAGGGGGGCACTGGAAACACCATATATTTT. This sequence encodes CASSSQGGTGNTIYF.

V gene TRBV30 combines with J gene TRBJ2-1; 7 nucleotides line up with TRBD2. Trimming removed 7 bases from V and 6 bases from J; junction bases left unmatched: 15. Germline V lookup: CDR1 GTSNPN, CDR2 SVGIG (reference sequence). The CDR3 sequence is 15 residues long. CDR3 DNA sequence: TGTGCCTTCTATCCGGGGCCTGGGGAGGGCAATGAGCAGTTCTTC. This codes for CAFYPGPGEGNEQFF.

The genes are TRBV6-5 and TRBJ1-6; D possibly corresponds to TRBD1 (6 bases). Germline V gene lookup returns CDR1 MNHEY and CDR2 SVGAGI. The CDR3 is 16 amino acids. The V end was cut by 0 bases, the J end by 7 bases, with 13 bases between. CDR3 nucleotide sequence: TGTGCCAGCAGTTACTCGAAGTGGGGGCCAAATTCACCCCTCCACTTT. Translating it yields CASSYSKWGPNSPLHF.

The rearrangement joins TRBV7-8 to TRBJ2-2; TRBD2 agrees at 7 bases. The CDR3 sequence is 15 residues long. Germline CDR1 and CDR2: SGHVS and FQNEAQ. The trim removed 4 bases at V and 6 bases at J, leaving 8 bases unmatched. The CDR3 DNA is TGTGCCAGCAGCTCCTACTGGGGGGGGTCCGGGGAGCTGTTTTTT. Amino acid sequence: CASSSYWGGSGELFF.

This clone was seen only once. The gene calls are TRBV11-2 and TRBJ2-7; D perhaps matches TRBD1 (5 bases). V gave up 3 bases and J gave up 2 bases, with 8 bases separating them. The CDR3 extends over 13 amino acids. From germline, CDR1 is SGHAT and CDR2 FQNNGV. CDR3 nucleotide sequence: TGTGCCAGCAGCTTTGGGGCCACCTACGAGCAGTACTTC. Residues: CASSFGATYEQYF.

V gene TRBV6-5 combines with J gene TRBJ2-2; TRBD1 might be the D (6 bases). CDR1 and CDR2 from the germline V gene are MNHEY and SVGAGI. V dropped 6 bases and J dropped 9 bases, with 17 bases sitting between them. The CDR3 totals 14 residues. The DNA of the CDR3 is TGTGCCAGCAGCTCGGACCTGGGGGCGCGGGAGCTGTTTTTT. It encodes CASSSDLGARELFF.

The chain employs TRBV5-5 and TRBJ2-7, with TRBD2 as a possible D gene (6 bases). The CDR3 runs 16 residues. The V and J ends lost 4 bases and 6 bases respectively, with 23 bases between them. Germline loops: CDR1 SGHKS, CDR2 YYEKEE (reference sequence). CDR3 in amino acids: CASSPTMGVGTGEQYF. CDR3 DNA: TGTGCCAGCAGCCCGACCATGGGGGTGGGGACTGGCGAGCAGTACTTC. Looking up the rest from reference TRBV5-5 and TRBJ2-7 gives the full variable domain: DAGVTQSPTHLIKTRGQQVTLRCSPISGHKSVSWYQQVLGQGPQFIFQYYEKEERGRGNFPDRFSARQFPNYSSELNVNALLLGDSALYLCASSPTMGVGTGEQYFGPGTRLTVT.

The CDR3 region has the DNA TGTGCCAGCAGAATAACAGGGTCTAATGAAAAACTGTTTTTT. Amino acids: CASRITGSNEKLFF. The chain has TRBV2 and TRBJ1-4; possible D gene TRBD1, 6 bases. There are 14 residues in the CDR3. Deletions cut 6 bases from V and 3 bases from J, with 11 bases between. CDR1 is SNHLY and CDR2 is FYNNEI in the germline V gene.

This clone appeared a few times. This sequence joins TRBV5-4 and TRBJ1-2; TRBD1 is a possible D gene (5 bases). The V gene lost 2 bases and the J gene lost 3 bases, with 8 bases spanning the gap. The CDR3 is made up of 13 amino acids. In germline, CDR1 is SGHNT, CDR2 YYREEE (reference sequence). The CDR3 DNA reads TGTGCCAGCAGCTTAGGACATGACTATGGCTACACCTTC. It is translated as CASSLGHDYGYTF.

This clone occurred a few times. V is TRBV5-8 and J is TRBJ1-6; D perhaps matches TRBD1 (5 bases). Trimming removed 6 bases at V and 10 bases at J, with 11 bases between. Germline V lookup: CDR1 SGHTS, CDR2 YDEGEE. This CDR3 contains 12 residues. The CDR3 spells CASTRGGSPLHF. CDR3 DNA sequence: TGTGCCAGCACTCGTGGGGGGTCACCCCTCCACTTT.

The chain combines TRBV4-1 with TRBJ1-3, with 9 bases matching TRBD1. Unmatched junction bases numbered 5, after V lost 4 bases and J lost 4 bases. Germline CDR1 reads MGHRA; CDR2 reads YSYEKL. This CDR3 comprises 15 residues. The DNA of the CDR3 is TGCGCCAGCAGCCTTACAGGGGGCTACGGAAACACCATATATTTT. Protein product: CASSLTGGYGNTIYF.

The V and J genes are TRBV10-3 and TRBJ1-2; 12 bases align to TRBD1. This CDR3 spans 14 amino acids. The V and J ends lost 6 bases and 4 bases, in that order; junction bases with no gene match: 3. From germline, CDR1 is ENHRY and CDR2 SYGVKD. The CDR3: CAIRGQGATYGYTF. CDR3 coding DNA: TGTGCCATCAGGGGACAGGGGGCGACCTATGGCTACACCTTC.

CDR3 in DNA: TGTGCCAGCAGTCCGAGGACAGGGAAGAATAAGGCGCGAAATGAAAAACTGTTTTTT. This codes for CASSPRTGKNKARNEKLFF. The chain combines TRBV6-6 with TRBJ1-4; the match to TRBD1 covers 8 bases. The CDR3 contains 19 residues. Germline CDR1 reads MNHNY; CDR2 reads SVGAGI (reference sequence). J gave up 5 bases and V 5 bases, and 19 bases lay outside the gene matches.

The sample holds a few counts of this clone. For the CDR3, the DNA is TGCGCCAGCAGCCAAGTCATAGGGCTAGGAGGTGGCTACACCTTC. Protein product: CASSQVIGLGGGYTF. This chain connects TRBV4-1 to TRBJ1-2, with D uncertain. This CDR3 has 15 residues. Germline CDR1 and CDR2: MGHRA and YSYEKL. The V and J ends lost 1 base and 7 bases respectively, with 16 bases between them.

This clone showed up just once. The rearrangement links TRBV3-1 (or the pseudogene TRBV3-2) to TRBJ2-3; perhaps TRBD2 as D (5 bases). Germline V lookup: CDR1 LGHDT, CDR2 YNNKEL (reference sequence). The CDR3 has 17 amino acids. Trimming removed 1 base at V and 6 bases at J, with 20 bases between. CDR3 protein: CASSQVEVVAGRDTQYF. The CDR3 DNA follows: TGTGCCAGCAGCCAAGTCGAGGTAGTGGCGGGTAGGGATACGCAGTATTTT.

The chain uses TRBV4-3 and TRBJ1-2; D might be TRBD1 (5 bases). CDR3 length: 15 residues. Looked up from germline, CDR1 is LGHNA and CDR2 is YSLEER. The V gene lost 0 bases and the J gene lost 8 bases, with 16 bases spanning the gap. The chain's CDR3 is CASSQDGGSALGYTF. The CDR3 bases are TGCGCCAGCAGCCAAGATGGGGGGTCCGCTTTGGGCTACACCTTC.

The V gene is TRBV7-2, the J gene TRBJ1-4; D perhaps matches TRBD1 (6 bases). Germline V gene data show CDR1 as SGHTA and CDR2 as FQGNSA. This CDR3 is built from 16 residues. With 5 bases removed from V and 2 bases from J, the gap between germline ends came to 15 bases. CDR3 amino acids: CASSPGRGGTNEKLFF. CDR3 in DNA: TGTGCCAGCAGCCCCGGACGGGGGGGCACTAATGAAAAACTGTTTTTT.

This clone was seen once. The genes are TRBV11-3 and TRBJ2-3, with 9 bases identical to TRBD1. This CDR3 is built from 16 residues. From germline, CDR1 is SGHNT and CDR2 YENEEA. The ends lost 5 bases at V and 3 bases at J; junction bases unmatched: 9. CDR3 sequence: CASSPGDREGTDTQYF. In DNA form, the CDR3 reads TGTGCCAGCAGCCCGGGGGACAGGGAGGGTACAGATACGCAGTATTTT. Drawing the rest from reference TRBV11-3 and TRBJ2-3, the complete variable domain is EAGVVQSPRYKIIEKKQPVAFWCNPISGHNTLYWYLQNLGQGPELLIRYENEEAVDDSQLPKDRFSAERLKGVDSTLKIQPAELGDSAVYLCASSPGDREGTDTQYFGPGTRLTVL.

The V gene is TRBV5-1, the J gene TRBJ1-1; 7 nucleotides match TRBD1. The V gene's germline CDR1 is SGHRS and CDR2 YFSETQ. V dropped 4 bases and J dropped 3; count of bases not matched to a gene: 6. This CDR3 spans 14 amino acids. The CDR3 spells CASSPGRGDTEAFF. The CDR3 nucleotides are TGCGCCAGCAGCCCCGGCAGGGGGGACACTGAAGCTTTCTTT.

This sequence joins TRBV29-1 and TRBJ1-2, with D unresolved. Trimming removed 5 bases at V and 4 bases at J, with 17 bases between. The CDR3 length is 14 residues. CDR1 and CDR2 from the germline V gene are SQVTM and ANQGSEA. The CDR3: CSVSPADKIYGYTF. The CDR3 coding sequence is TGCAGCGTTTCCCCCGCCGACAAAATCTATGGCTACACCTTC.

This clone is a singleton in its sample. This chain uses TRBV5-4 with TRBJ2-1, with 12 bases fitting TRBD2. Germline assignment: CDR1 SGHNT and CDR2 YYREEE (reference sequence). V lost 5 bases and J lost 9; bases outside the gene matches: 15. The CDR3 is 17 amino acids. CDR3 sequence reads: CASRGTSGGFYNGEQFF. The CDR3 DNA reads TGTGCCAGCAGGGGTACTAGCGGGGGGTTTTATAACGGTGAGCAGTTCTTC.

This clone was recorded only once. The genes are TRBV7-2 and TRBJ1-1; tentatively, D is TRBD1 (6 bases). Germline CDR1 and CDR2: SGHTA and FQGNSA. The CDR3 spans 14 residues. V was pared by 4 bases and J by 4 bases, with 13 bases between. The CDR3 region is CASSYSRGVTEAFF. The DNA of the CDR3 is TGTGCCAGCAGCTACAGCAGGGGCGTCACTGAAGCTTTCTTT. Supplemented by reference TRBV7-2 and TRBJ1-1, the full variable domain reads GAGVSQSPSNKVTEKGKDVELRCDPISGHTALYWYRQSLGQGLEFLIYFQGNSAPDKSGLPSDRFSAERTGGSVSTLTIQRTQQEDSAVYLCASSYSRGVTEAFFGQGTRLTVV.

V is TRBV5-1 and J is TRBJ2-5, with a weak D call TRBD2 (5 bases). From germline, CDR1 is SGHRS and CDR2 YFSETQ. V lost 1 base and J lost 1, with 17 bases in between. The CDR3 runs 17 residues. The CDR3, as DNA: TGCGCCAGCAGCTTGACGATGTTGAGAGGAGGCCAAGAGACCCAGTACTTC. Protein: CASSLTMLRGGQETQYF.